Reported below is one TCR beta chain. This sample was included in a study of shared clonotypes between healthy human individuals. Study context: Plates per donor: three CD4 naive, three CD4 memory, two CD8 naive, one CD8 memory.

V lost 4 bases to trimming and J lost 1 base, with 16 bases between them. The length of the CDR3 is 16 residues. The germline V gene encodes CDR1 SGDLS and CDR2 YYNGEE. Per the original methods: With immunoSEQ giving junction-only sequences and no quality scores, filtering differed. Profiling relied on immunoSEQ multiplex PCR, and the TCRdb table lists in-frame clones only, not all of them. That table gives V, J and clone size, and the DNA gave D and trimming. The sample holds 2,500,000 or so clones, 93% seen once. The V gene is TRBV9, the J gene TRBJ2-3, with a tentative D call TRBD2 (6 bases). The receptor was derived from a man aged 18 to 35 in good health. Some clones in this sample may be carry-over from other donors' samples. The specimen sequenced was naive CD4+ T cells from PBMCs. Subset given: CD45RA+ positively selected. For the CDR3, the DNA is TGTGCCAGCAGCCCCCGGGCAGGGAGGCGCACAGATACGCAGTATTTT. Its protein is CASSPRAGRRTDTQYF.